These 2 T cell receptor beta chains share one sample of origin, sequenced in a study of shared clonotypes between healthy human individuals. The protocol was immunoSEQ multiplex PCR, while the TCRdb copy is restricted to in-frame clones and leaves out a portion. The repertoire includes about 1 million clones, about 77% of them detected once, and approximately 1.5% sits in the top ten. The material sequenced was memory CD4+ T cells sorted from blood. The subset is: CD45RA-negative fraction. The receptor source for this set is a young man in good health.

Concerning this clone itself: At the DNA level, this CDR3 is encoded by other sequences in the same sample as well. The V call is TRBV7-3, the J call TRBJ2-3; TRBD2 is a possible D gene (6 bases). Germline CDR1 is SGHTA and CDR2 is FQGTGA. The CDR3 consists of 14 residues. The V end was cut by 2 bases, the J end by 1 base, with 7 bases between. CDR3 loop: CASSLRGGTDTQYF. The CDR3, as DNA: TGTGCCAGCAGCTTACGCGGGGGCACAGATACGCAGTATTTT.

This rearrangement joins TRBV21-1 to TRBJ2-1; the D call in the table, TRBD2, was not verified against the DNA. TRBV21-1 is a pseudogene locus. The CDR3 is made up of 16 amino acids. The CDR3 nucleotides read TGTGCCAGCAGCCCCCCGGAGGGGACTAACTACAATGAGCAGTTCTTC. Translating it yields CASSPPEGTNYNEQFF.